These T cell receptor beta chains were read from a single sample in a study of T cell responses to AZD1222 COVID-19 vaccine. This table comes from immunoSEQ multiplex PCR, and its TCRdb copy is limited to in-frame clones, with some not included. The sample includes roughly 50,000 clones, 65% to 90% of them seen just once. Material: peripheral blood, obtained 28 days after the second AZD1222 dose. The receptors were sampled from an adult who received the AZD1222 COVID-19 vaccine. CDR3s include the opening cysteine and the closing phenylalanine or tryptophan. The order of the fields is D gene, V gene, clone size, J gene, CDR3 protein, CDR3 DNA. A D gene is named only where the DNA matches it firmly. Rows give clone size only sometimes, using once, few, many, or a class for an expanded clone.

NA	TRBV18	NA	TRBJ1-1	CASSTGANTEAFF	TGTGCCAGCTCTACAGGAGCGAACACTGAAGCTTTCTTT
NA	TRBV30	NA	TRBJ2-7	CAWSGGWGNTYEQYF	TGTGCCTGGAGCGGGGGATGGGGGAATACCTACGAGCAGTACTTC
NA	TRBV28	few	TRBJ2-2	CASRVGHFTGELFF	TGTGCCAGCAGGGTCGGACACTTCACCGGGGAGCTGTTTTTT
NA	TRBV3-1/TRBV3-2	NA	TRBJ2-5	CASTPTGGGETQYF	TGTGCCAGCACTCCTACCGGGGGCGGAGAGACCCAGTACTTC
NA	TRBV4-3	NA	TRBJ1-2	CASSQGTVKAPAGYTF	TGCGCCAGCAGCCAAGGGACAGTAAAAGCGCCAGCTGGCTACACCTTC
TRBD2	TRBV14	NA	TRBJ2-7	CASSQGRLADTGEQYF	TGTGCCAGCAGCCAAGGTCGACTAGCGGATACGGGCGAGCAGTACTTC
TRBD1	TRBV5-1	NA	TRBJ2-1	CASSLRQGAAYNEQFF	TGCGCCAGCAGCCTAAGACAGGGGGCTGCCTACAATGAGCAGTTCTTC
NA	TRBV7-9	NA	TRBJ2-3	CASSLLVHTQYF	TGTGCCAGCAGCTTATTGGTTCATACGCAGTATTTT
NA	TRBV24-1	NA	TRBJ1-2	CATSLRGGYTF	TGTGCCACCAGTCTCAGAGGTGGCTACACCTTC
TRBD2	TRBV7-7	NA	TRBJ2-5	CASSPNPGLARETQYF	TGTGCCAGCAGCCCGAATCCGGGACTAGCGAGGGAGACCCAGTACTTC